The clone carrying this T cell receptor beta chain was counted a few times. This sample was taken from a study of T cells after yellow fever vaccination. One entry per CDR3 protein results from TCRdb running MiXCR on the 5' RACE reads. Altogether some 670,000 distinct CDR3 sequences are present, 10% to 15% being singletons, with the ten largest covering 15%. The CDR3 has 16 residues. The germline V gene has CDR1 LGHNA and CDR2 YSLEER. The V gene end was trimmed by 5 bases and the J gene end by 6 bases; junction bases not matched to a gene: 11. The gene calls are TRBV4-3 and TRBJ2-1, with 9 bases lining up with TRBD1. Material: PBMCs, obtained on the day of the yellow fever booster vaccination. This receptor was obtained from a man younger than 45 who received the YFV17D yellow fever vaccine. CDR3 loop: CASSASTGGGSNEQFF. The CDR3 coding sequence is TGCGCCAGCAGCGCGTCGACAGGGGGGGGATCCAATGAGCAGTTCTTC.